Shown below are 14 T cell receptor beta chains from a single sample sequenced in a study of blood T cell repertoires in COVID-19. Only in-frame clones appear in the TCRdb table, and some are missing; sequencing was by immunoSEQ multiplex PCR. The data show some 180,000 clones, roughly 85% seen once. What was sequenced was PBMCs or T cells enriched from blood (not recorded which). The receptors derive from a woman in her 70s in a cohort exposed to, infected with or recovered from COVID-19 (not recorded which).

The J gene is TRBJ2-2, the V gene TRBV28; 12 bases agree with TRBD1. The CDR3 length is 14 residues. Germline V gene sequence: CDR1 MDHEN, CDR2 SYDVKM. V shed 8 bases, J shed 8 bases, and the junction held 6 bases outside the gene matches. The CDR3 DNA sequence: TGTGCCAGCCGGGACAGGGGGCGACGGGGGGAGCTGTTTTTT. It is translated as CASRDRGRRGELFF.

In its sample, this clone was seen once. The rearrangement links TRBV5-1 to TRBJ2-1; 9 bases are a match to TRBD2. This CDR3 region has 15 residues. Germline trimming cut 0 bases from V and 9 bases from J; bases unmatched to any gene: 7. Per the germline V gene, CDR1 is SGHRS and CDR2 is YFSETQ. For the CDR3, the DNA is TGCGCCAGCAGCTTGGAGGTAGCGGGAGTAGGTGAGCAGTTCTTC. Protein: CASSLEVAGVGEQFF.

The J gene is TRBJ1-2, the V gene TRBV28, with D unclear. The V gene lost 4 bases and the J gene lost 7 bases, with 13 bases spanning the gap. This CDR3 spans 13 amino acids. The V gene's germline CDR1 is MDHEN and CDR2 SYDVKM. Written as DNA, the CDR3 is TGTGCCAGCAGTTCTTTACGGAGACCTGGCTACACCTTC. Translation gives CASSSLRRPGYTF.

The chain employs TRBV6-5 and TRBJ1-5; no clear D gene. V lost 7 bases to trimming and J lost 0 bases, with 7 bases between them. The CDR3 loop spans 13 amino acids. Germline V lookup: CDR1 MNHEY, CDR2 SVGAGI. The CDR3 sequence is CASKDYSNQPQHF. CDR3 bases: TGTGCCAGCAAGGACTATAGCAATCAGCCCCAGCATTTT.

This clone showed up just once. J is TRBJ2-1 and V is TRBV4-2; 14 bases are a match to TRBD2. Germline V gene data show CDR1 as LGHNA and CDR2 as YNFKEQ. The CDR3 runs to 19 residues. V trimming: 4 bases; J trimming: 6 bases; junction bases outside the gene matches: 14. CDR3 bases: TGTGCCAGCAGCCTCCCCCGACTAGCGGGAGGGTATAGGGTCAATGAGCAGTTCTTC. Amino acid sequence: CASSLPRLAGGYRVNEQFF.

The genes are TRBV28 and TRBJ1-5; unclear D gene. The CDR3 covers 14 residues. The germline V gene has CDR1 MDHEN and CDR2 SYDVKM. Trimming left V 2 bases short and J 0 bases short, with 5 bases between. Here the CDR3 DNA reads TGTGCCAGCAGTTTACCCAATAGCAATCAGCCCCAGCATTTT. This translates into CASSLPNSNQPQHF.

The rearrangement links TRBV19 to TRBJ2-1, with 11 positions matching TRBD2. This CDR3 has 17 residues. V gave up 7 bases and J gave up 0 bases; unmatched junction bases: 8. Germline loops: CDR1 LNHDA, CDR2 SQIVND (reference sequence). The CDR3 DNA is TGTGCCAGTAAATTGGTAGCGGGAGGGGGCTCCTACAATGAGCAGTTCTTC. It codes for CASKLVAGGGSYNEQFF.

Note on this clone: Other nucleotide sequences in the sample specify the same CDR3. The genes are TRBV28 and TRBJ2-7, with D tentatively TRBD1 (5 bases). The length of the CDR3 is 13 residues. V was pared by 6 bases and J by 2 bases, with 11 bases between. The germline V gene encodes CDR1 MDHEN and CDR2 SYDVKM. CDR3 region: CASSRSGPYEQYF. DNA of the CDR3: TGTGCCAGCAGCCGATCAGGGCCCTACGAGCAGTACTTC.

The J gene is TRBJ1-2, the V gene TRBV29-1, with no clear D. CDR3 length: 12 amino acids. Germline-derived CDR1 and CDR2 are SQVTM and ANQGSEA. Trimming removed 4 bases from V and 2 bases from J, with 8 bases in between. CDR3 amino acids: CSVAKMNYGYTF. The DNA of the CDR3 is TGCAGCGTTGCTAAGATGAACTATGGCTACACCTTC.

The chain uses TRBV5-1 and TRBJ2-7; D is perhaps TRBD1 (5 bases). The length of the CDR3 is 14 residues. Trimming removed 0 bases from V and 4 bases from J, with 11 bases in between. Germline lookup yields CDR1 SGHRS and CDR2 YFSETQ. The CDR3 reads CASSLAQGRYEQYF. In DNA, the CDR3 is TGCGCCAGCAGCTTGGCCCAGGGTCGGTACGAGCAGTACTTC.

The genes are TRBV28 and TRBJ1-2; 8 bases fit TRBD1. Germline loops: CDR1 MDHEN, CDR2 SYDVKM. CDR3 length equals 14 residues. V shed 3 bases and J 5 bases; nucleotides not matched to a gene: 5. The DNA of the CDR3 is TGTGCCAGCAGTTTCCGGACAGGGTGGTATGGCTACACCTTC. This sequence encodes CASSFRTGWYGYTF.

The chain recombines TRBV7-9 with TRBJ2-1; the match to TRBD2 covers 8 bases. The germline V gene has CDR1 SEHNR and CDR2 FQNEAQ (reference sequence). There are 13 residues in the CDR3. The junction had 5 bases not matched to a gene; V was cut back by 4 bases and J by 9 bases. The CDR3: CASSYSSGSEQFF. CDR3 coding DNA: TGTGCCAGCAGCTACTCAAGCGGGAGTGAGCAGTTCTTC.

A few counts support this clone. This rearrangement joins TRBV19 to TRBJ1-1; 9 positions agree with TRBD1. Germline values: CDR1 LNHDA, CDR2 SQIVND (reference sequence). Germline trimming cut 5 bases from V and 11 bases from J; bases unmatched to any gene: 9. CDR3 length equals 13 residues. The DNA of the CDR3 is TGTGCCAGTAGTGTCCTACAGGGGGCGCGGGCTTTCTTT. Translated, it gives CASSVLQGARAFF. The whole variable domain, remainder taken from reference TRBV19 and TRBJ1-1, is DGGITQSPKYLFRKEGQNVTLSCEQNLNHDAMYWYRQDPGQGLRLIYYSQIVNDFQKGDIAEGYSVSREKKESFPLTVTSAQKNPTAFYLCASSVLQGARAFFGQGTRLTVV.

This rearrangement joins TRBV19 to TRBJ1-5; 7 bases map to TRBD1. Per the germline V gene, CDR1 is LNHDA and CDR2 is SQIVND (reference sequence). The ends lost 7 bases at V and 0 bases at J; junction bases unmatched: 6. The CDR3 spans 15 residues. As DNA, the CDR3 is TGTGCCAGTACCCAGACAGGGACTAGCAATCAGCCCCAGCATTTT. The encoded protein is CASTQTGTSNQPQHF. Complete variable domain (other parts from reference TRBV19 and TRBJ1-5): DGGITQSPKYLFRKEGQNVTLSCEQNLNHDAMYWYRQDPGQGLRLIYYSQIVNDFQKGDIAEGYSVSREKKESFPLTVTSAQKNPTAFYLCASTQTGTSNQPQHFGDGTRLSIL.